The 7 T cell receptor beta chains presented below share a single source sample, sequenced in a study of cytomegalovirus exposure and HLA in healthy donors. The study ran its PCR with 60 Vbeta and 13 Jbeta primers. The repertoire was sequenced with immunoSEQ multiplex PCR; TCRdb's copy has only in-frame clones and lacks some. This sample yields fewer than 200,000 clones, of which around 80% are seen a single time; more than 5.5% belongs to the top ten. Sequenced: PBMCs. These receptors all stem from a middle-aged man in good health and CMV-seronegative.

The chain is built from TRBV2 and TRBJ2-2; maybe TRBD2 (6 bases). Trimming left V 1 base short and J 4 bases short, with 16 bases between. This CDR3 has 17 amino acids. The V gene's germline CDR1 is SNHLY and CDR2 FYNNEI. The CDR3 reads CASSEVFYRESTGELFF. The CDR3 DNA reads as TGTGCCAGCAGTGAAGTTTTCTATCGGGAGAGCACCGGGGAGCTGTTTTTT.

The gene calls are TRBV19 and TRBJ2-7, with D possibly being TRBD2 (6 bases). Trimming stripped 3 bases from V and 2 bases from J, with 11 bases between. Germline lookup yields CDR1 LNHDA and CDR2 SQIVND (reference sequence). This CDR3 spans 14 amino acids. DNA for the CDR3: TGTGCCAGTAGTATCGGAGGGCTCCCCTACGAGCAGTACTTC. Translated, it gives CASSIGGLPYEQYF. Full variable domain (remainder filled in from reference TRBV19 and TRBJ2-7): DGGITQSPKYLFRKEGQNVTLSCEQNLNHDAMYWYRQDPGQGLRLIYYSQIVNDFQKGDIAEGYSVSREKKESFPLTVTSAQKNPTAFYLCASSIGGLPYEQYFGPGTRLTVT.

The chain combines TRBV5-1 with TRBJ2-2; possibly TRBD1 for D (5 bases). The CDR3 totals 15 residues. The germline V gene has CDR1 SGHRS and CDR2 YFSETQ. V lost 0 bases and J lost 7, with 13 bases in between. CDR3 in amino acids: CASSLEGFGIGELFF. In nucleotides, the CDR3 is TGCGCCAGCAGCTTGGAGGGGTTTGGGATCGGGGAGCTGTTTTTT.

This chain joins TRBV10-1 and TRBJ2-3, with 7 bases fitting TRBD2. This CDR3 is built from 15 residues. Looked up from germline, CDR1 is WNHNN and CDR2 is SYGVQD (reference sequence). Trimming removed 2 bases from V and 5 bases from J; junction bases left unmatched: 7. The CDR3 region has the DNA TGCGCCAGCAGTGAGCGTCGGGGGGTCGGAGATACGCAGTATTTT. Amino acids: CASSERRGVGDTQYF.

This clone appeared a few times. The rearrangement uses TRBV14 and TRBJ2-1, with D unresolved. Trimming stripped 0 bases from V and 10 bases from J, with 10 bases between. The CDR3 is 13 residues long. Germline lookup yields CDR1 SGHDN and CDR2 FVKESK. CDR3: CASSQDRLGEQFF. As DNA, the CDR3 is TGTGCCAGCAGCCAAGATAGGCTGGGCGAGCAGTTCTTC.

The V call is TRBV27, the J call TRBJ1-4, with 9 bases aligning to TRBD1. There are 15 residues in the CDR3. J gave up 6 bases and V 5 bases, and 7 bases lay outside the gene matches. Germline-derived CDR1 and CDR2 are MNHEY and SMNVEV (reference sequence). The CDR3 region is CASSPQDRGYEKLFF. CDR3 DNA sequence: TGTGCCAGCAGTCCCCAGGACAGGGGTTATGAAAAACTGTTTTTT.

The rearrangement joins TRBV5-6 to TRBJ1-2, with D perhaps matching TRBD1 (6 bases). With 4 bases removed from V and 3 bases from J, the gap between germline ends came to 19 bases. There are 16 residues in the CDR3. Germline V gene data show CDR1 as SGHDT and CDR2 as YYEEEE. The CDR3 loop is CASSRRRGARDYGYTF. CDR3 nucleotide sequence: TGTGCCAGCAGCCGTCGTCGGGGGGCAAGGGACTATGGCTACACCTTC.